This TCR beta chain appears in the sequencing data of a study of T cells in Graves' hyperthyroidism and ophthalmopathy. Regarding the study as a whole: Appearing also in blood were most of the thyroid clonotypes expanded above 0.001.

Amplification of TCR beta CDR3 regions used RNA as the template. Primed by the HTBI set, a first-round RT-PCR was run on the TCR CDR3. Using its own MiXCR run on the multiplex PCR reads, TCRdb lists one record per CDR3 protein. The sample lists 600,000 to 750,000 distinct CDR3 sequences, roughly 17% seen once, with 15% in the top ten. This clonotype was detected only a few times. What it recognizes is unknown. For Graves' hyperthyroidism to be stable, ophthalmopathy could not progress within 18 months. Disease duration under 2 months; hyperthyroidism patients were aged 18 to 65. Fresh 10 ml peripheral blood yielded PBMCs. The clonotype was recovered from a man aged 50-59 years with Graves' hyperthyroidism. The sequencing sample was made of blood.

The CDR3 nucleotides read TGTGCCAGTAGTGCCCGACGGAAACAGCCCCAGCATTTT. It specifies CASSARRKQPQHF. The J gene is TRBJ1-5, the V gene TRBV19; D remains unclear. V gave up 5 bases and J gave up 7 bases, with 12 bases separating them. The CDR3 has 13 amino acids. From germline, CDR1 is LNHDA and CDR2 SQIVND (reference sequence).